This T cell receptor (beta chain) was found in a study of OX40 agonist ivuxolimab in advanced cancers. Study details: The patients' treatment was ivuxolimab, an agonistic anti-OX40 (CD134) antibody.

This table comes from immunoSEQ multiplex PCR, and its TCRdb copy is limited to in-frame clones, with some not included. The sample has approximately 89,000 clones; roughly 84% are singletons. As for this clone: Its antigen is unidentified.

The germline V gene encodes CDR1 SEHNR and CDR2 FQNEAQ (reference sequence). The CDR3 has 16 amino acids. V dropped 0 bases and J dropped 0 bases, with 11 bases sitting between them. General observations from the study: Certain nonresponders additionally had low normalized T-cell clonal expansion.

The gene calls are TRBV7-9 and TRBJ2-5; D is possibly TRBD1 (5 bases). The specimen comprised CD4+ or CD8+ T cells sorted from blood, sampled in a trial of the OX40 agonist ivuxolimab. This receptor was identified in an adult with an advanced solid tumor such as melanoma, head and neck, liver or kidney cancer. CDR3 residues: CASSLALNRYQETQYF. The CDR3, as DNA: TGTGCCAGCAGCTTAGCTTTAAACAGGTACCAAGAGACCCAGTACTTC.